The 5 T cell receptor beta chains reported below all come from one sample, sequenced in a study of blood T cell repertoires in COVID-19. Libraries were prepared by immunoSEQ multiplex PCR; TCRdb keeps only in-frame clonotypes and omits some of them. In the table there are 200,000 to 250,000 clones, 70% to 90% of which are singletons. The sequencing input was PBMCs or T cells enriched from blood (not recorded which). The source is a man in his thirties or forties who had recovered from COVID-19.

The V gene is TRBV28, the J gene TRBJ2-7; 14 bases line up with TRBD2. The trim removed 10 bases at V and 5 bases at J, leaving 10 bases unmatched. CDR1 MDHEN and CDR2 SYDVKM come from the germline V gene. CDR3 size: 15 residues. The chain's CDR3 is CATSTGTSGSDEQYF. The CDR3 DNA reads as TGTGCCACTTCTACAGGGACTAGCGGGAGTGACGAGCAGTACTTC.

This sequence joins TRBV3-1 (or the pseudogene TRBV3-2) and TRBJ2-1; possible D gene TRBD2, 5 bases. The CDR3 sequence is 12 residues long. CDR1 LGHDT and CDR2 YNNKEL come from the germline V gene (reference sequence). V lost 3 bases and J lost 15, with 15 bases in between. The CDR3 sequence: CASSHPRALPFF. Here the CDR3 DNA reads TGTGCCAGCAGCCACCCGCGGGCGCTCCCGTTCTTC.

The chain uses TRBV27 and TRBJ1-4; 8 bases agree with TRBD1. Germline values: CDR1 MNHEY, CDR2 SMNVEV (reference sequence). There are 14 residues in the CDR3. The V and J ends lost 6 bases and 6 bases, in that order; junction bases with no gene match: 6. The CDR3 sequence is CASSRMDRDEKLFF. CDR3 sequence (DNA): TGTGCCAGCAGCAGAATGGACAGGGATGAAAAACTGTTTTTT.

The genes are TRBV27 and TRBJ2-1; 9 bases fit TRBD2. Per germline, CDR1 MNHEY and CDR2 SMNVEV (reference sequence). This CDR3 is 18 amino acids long. The junction had 8 bases not matched to a gene; V was cut back by 2 bases and J by 0 bases. The CDR3 sequence is CASSLRWSSGTSYNEQFF. In DNA, the CDR3 is TGTGCCAGCAGTTTACGTTGGTCTAGCGGGACCTCCTACAATGAGCAGTTCTTC.

V gene TRBV4-3 combines with J gene TRBJ2-1, with 11 positions matching TRBD2. CDR3 size: 19 residues. Germline-derived CDR1 and CDR2 are LGHNA and YSLEER. V dropped 1 base and J dropped 0; count of bases not matched to a gene: 8. CDR3 loop: CASSQGRLAGGSSYNEQFF. The DNA of the CDR3 is TGCGCCAGCAGCCAAGGGCGCCTAGCGGGGGGATCCTCCTACAATGAGCAGTTCTTC.